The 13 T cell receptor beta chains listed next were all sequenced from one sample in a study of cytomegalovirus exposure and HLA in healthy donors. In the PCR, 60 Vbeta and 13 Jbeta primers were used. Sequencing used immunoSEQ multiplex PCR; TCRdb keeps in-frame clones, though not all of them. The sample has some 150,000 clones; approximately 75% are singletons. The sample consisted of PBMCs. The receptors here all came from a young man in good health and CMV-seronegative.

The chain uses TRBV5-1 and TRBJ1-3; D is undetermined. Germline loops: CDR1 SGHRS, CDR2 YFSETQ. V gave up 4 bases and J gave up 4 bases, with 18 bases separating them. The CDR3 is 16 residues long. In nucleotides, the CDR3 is TGCGCCAGCAGCGCGGGAGTGGGGTTACCAGGAAACACCATATATTTT. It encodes CASSAGVGLPGNTIYF.

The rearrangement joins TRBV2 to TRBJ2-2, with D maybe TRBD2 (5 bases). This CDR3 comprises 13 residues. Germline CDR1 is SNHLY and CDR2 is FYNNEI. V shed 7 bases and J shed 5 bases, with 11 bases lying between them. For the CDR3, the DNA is TGTGCCAGCACAACAGAGGGAACCGGGGAGCTGTTTTTT. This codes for CASTTEGTGELFF.

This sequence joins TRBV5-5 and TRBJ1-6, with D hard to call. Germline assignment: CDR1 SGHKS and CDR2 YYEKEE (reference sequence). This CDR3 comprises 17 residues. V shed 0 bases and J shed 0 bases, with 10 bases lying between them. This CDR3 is CASSLVSASSYNSPLHF. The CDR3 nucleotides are TGTGCCAGCAGCTTGGTTTCGGCTAGCTCCTATAATTCACCCCTCCACTTT. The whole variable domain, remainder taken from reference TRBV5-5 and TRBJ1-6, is DAGVTQSPTHLIKTRGQQVTLRCSPISGHKSVSWYQQVLGQGPQFIFQYYEKEERGRGNFPDRFSARQFPNYSSELNVNALLLGDSALYLCASSLVSASSYNSPLHFGNGTRLTVT.

CDR3 sequence reads: CASSQGSQGVGAFF. CDR3 sequence (DNA): TGCGCCAGCAGCCAAGGATCACAGGGGGTGGGAGCTTTCTTT. The V and J genes are TRBV4-1 and TRBJ1-1, with 8 bases lining up with TRBD1. Germline loops: CDR1 MGHRA, CDR2 YSYEKL. V gave up 1 base and J gave up 10 bases; unmatched junction bases: 8. This CDR3 spans 14 amino acids.

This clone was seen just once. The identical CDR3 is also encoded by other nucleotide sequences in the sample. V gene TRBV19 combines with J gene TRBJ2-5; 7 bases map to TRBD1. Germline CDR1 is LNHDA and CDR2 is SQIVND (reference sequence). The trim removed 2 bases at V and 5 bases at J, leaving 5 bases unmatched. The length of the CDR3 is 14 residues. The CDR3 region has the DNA TGTGCCAGTAGTATAAACAGGGGCAGGGAGACCCAGTACTTC. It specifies CASSINRGRETQYF.

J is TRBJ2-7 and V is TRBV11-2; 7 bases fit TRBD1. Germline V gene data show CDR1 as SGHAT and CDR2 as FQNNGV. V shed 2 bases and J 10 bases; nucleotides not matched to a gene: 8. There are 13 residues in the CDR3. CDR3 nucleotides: TGTGCCAGCAGCTTAACCAGGGGGAGCCCTCAGTACTTC. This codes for CASSLTRGSPQYF.

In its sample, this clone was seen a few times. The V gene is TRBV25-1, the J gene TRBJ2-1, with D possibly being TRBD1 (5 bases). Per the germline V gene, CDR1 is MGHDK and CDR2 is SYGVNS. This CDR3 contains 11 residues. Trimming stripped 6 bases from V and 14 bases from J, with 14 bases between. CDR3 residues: CASRDSGMEFF. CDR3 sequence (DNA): TGTGCCAGCAGAGACTCAGGGATGGAGTTCTTC.

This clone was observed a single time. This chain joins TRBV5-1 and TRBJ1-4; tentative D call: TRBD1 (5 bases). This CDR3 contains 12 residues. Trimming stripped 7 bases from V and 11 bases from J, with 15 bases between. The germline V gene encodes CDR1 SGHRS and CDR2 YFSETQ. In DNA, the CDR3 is TGCGCCAGCCAATATCCTGGGGGGAAACTGTTTTTT. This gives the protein CASQYPGGKLFF.

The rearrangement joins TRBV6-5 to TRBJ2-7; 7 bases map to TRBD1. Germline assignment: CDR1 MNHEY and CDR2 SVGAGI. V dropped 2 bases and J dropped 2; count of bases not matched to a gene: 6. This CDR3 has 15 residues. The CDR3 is CASSYGSGGAYEQYV. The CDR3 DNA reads TGTGCCAGCAGTTACGGGTCAGGGGGTGCCTACGAGCAGTACGTC.

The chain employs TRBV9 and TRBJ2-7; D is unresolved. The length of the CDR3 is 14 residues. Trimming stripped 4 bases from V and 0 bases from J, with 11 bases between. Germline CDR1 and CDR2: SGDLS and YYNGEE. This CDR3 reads CASSLHMSSYEQYF. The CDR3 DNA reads TGTGCCAGCAGCCTTCATATGAGCTCCTACGAGCAGTACTTC.

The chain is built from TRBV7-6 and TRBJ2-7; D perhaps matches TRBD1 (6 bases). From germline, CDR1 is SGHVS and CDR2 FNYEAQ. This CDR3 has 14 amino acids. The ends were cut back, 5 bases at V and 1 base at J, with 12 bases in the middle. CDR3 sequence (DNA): TGTGCCAGCAGCCCCGGGACAAATTCCTACGAGCAGTACGTC. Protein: CASSPGTNSYEQYV.

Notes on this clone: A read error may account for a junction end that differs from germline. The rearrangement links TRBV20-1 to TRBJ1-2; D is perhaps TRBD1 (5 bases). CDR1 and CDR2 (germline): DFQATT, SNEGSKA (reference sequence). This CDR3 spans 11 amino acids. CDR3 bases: TGCAGTGCCCGTCGACAGATTTCCTACGGCTTC. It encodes CSARRQISYGF.

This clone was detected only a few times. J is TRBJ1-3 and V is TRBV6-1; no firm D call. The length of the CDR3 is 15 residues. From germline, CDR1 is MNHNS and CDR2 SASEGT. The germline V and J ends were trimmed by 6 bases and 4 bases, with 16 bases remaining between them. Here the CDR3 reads CASSPRGVGGNTIYF. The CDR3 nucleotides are TGTGCCAGCAGCCCGCGGGGAGTCGGCGGAAACACCATATATTTT.